This T cell receptor (beta chain) is drawn from a study of blood T cell repertoires in COVID-19. The wider study: Italy, Spain and the United States were the sources of the convalescent and acute COVID-19 samples. From T cells, B-cell-depleted T cells, or PBMCs came the material, which was cDNA or gDNA.

Germline CDR1 is SGHRS and CDR2 is YFSETQ. V lost 1 base and J 10 bases, leaving 15 bases between the germline ends. This CDR3 region has 15 residues. The Seattle patients joined while their infection was active and were tracked longitudinally afterward. In the authors' workflow: Amplification with reference gene primers provided the estimates of nucleated cell counts. Measured with immunoSEQ multiplex PCR; TCRdb has only the in-frame clones, and not every one. V, J and clone size are taken as reported in that table, and D and trimming were inferred from the DNA itself. The sample contains some 290,000 clones, roughly nine tenths of which appear only once.

The sequence was obtained from a woman in her twenties or thirties with COVID-19, enrolled during active disease. J is TRBJ1-6 and V is TRBV5-1; D might be TRBD1 (5 bases). The sample was peripheral blood. CDR3 coding DNA: TGCGCCAGCAGCTTGAACAGGCCCCCTCAATCACCCCTCCACTTT. Translated, it gives CASSLNRPPQSPLHF.